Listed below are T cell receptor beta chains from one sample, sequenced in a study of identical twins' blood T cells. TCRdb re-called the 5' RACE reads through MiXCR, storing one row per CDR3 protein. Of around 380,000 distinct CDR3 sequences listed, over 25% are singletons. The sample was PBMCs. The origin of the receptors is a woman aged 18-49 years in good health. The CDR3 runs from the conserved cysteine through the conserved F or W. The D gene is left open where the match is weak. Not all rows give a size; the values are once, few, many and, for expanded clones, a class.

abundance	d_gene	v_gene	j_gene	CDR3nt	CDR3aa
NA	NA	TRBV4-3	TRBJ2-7	TGCGCCAGCAGCTTGGGCTTCCTCTACGAGCAGTACTTC	CASSLGFLYEQYF
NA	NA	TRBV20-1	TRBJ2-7	TGCAGTGTCCTCCGCGGGAACATCTACGAGCAGTACTTC	CSVLRGNIYEQYF
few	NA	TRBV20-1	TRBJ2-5	TGCAGTGCTCGGGCTTCTCAAGAGACCCAGTACTTC	CSARASQETQYF
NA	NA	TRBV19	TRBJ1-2	TGTGCCAGTCATGAAGACAGACGGGAAGGCTACACCTTC	CASHEDRREGYTF
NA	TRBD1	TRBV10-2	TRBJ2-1	TGCGCCAGCAGTGCCACAGGGGGAAACTACAATGAGCAGTTCTTC	CASSATGGNYNEQFF
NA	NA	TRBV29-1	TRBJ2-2	TGCAGCGTTGTTGGCCCGGGCGGGGAGCTGTTTTTT	CSVVGPGGELFF
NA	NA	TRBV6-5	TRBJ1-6	TGTGCCAGCAGTTATCGTCCTCCAAGCTCCTATAATTCACCCCTCCACTTT	CASSYRPPSSYNSPLHF
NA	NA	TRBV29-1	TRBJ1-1	TGCAGCGCTCCCATGGGGGGCCCTGAAGCTTTCTTT	CSAPMGGPEAFF
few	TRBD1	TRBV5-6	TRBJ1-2	TGTGCCAGCAGCCGCGGGACAGGATATGGCTACACCTTC	CASSRGTGYGYTF
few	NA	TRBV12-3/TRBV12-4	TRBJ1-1	TGTGCCAGCAGTTTAAAACGTTTCAGGGCTGAAGCTTTCTTT	CASSLKRFRAEAFF
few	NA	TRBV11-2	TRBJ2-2	TGTGCCAGCAGCTCTCTTCTAAGGTTAACGAACACCGGGGAGCTGTTTTTT	CASSSLLRLTNTGELFF
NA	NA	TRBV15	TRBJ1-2	TGTGCCACCAGCCCCGGGGGCAGCTTCTATGGCTACACCTTC	CATSPGGSFYGYTF
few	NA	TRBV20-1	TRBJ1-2	TGCAGTGTTGGCAGGTTCGGCTATGGCTACACCTTC	CSVGRFGYGYTF
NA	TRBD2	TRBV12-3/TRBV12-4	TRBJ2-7	TGTGCCAGCAGTTTTCAAGCGGGAGGTTCCTACGAGCAGTACTTC	CASSFQAGGSYEQYF
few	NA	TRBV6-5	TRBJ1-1	TGTGCCAGCAGTTACACACGCCGCCAGAACACTGAAGCTTTCTTT	CASSYTRRQNTEAFF
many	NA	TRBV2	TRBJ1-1	TGTGCCACTTCGGTGAACACTGAAGCTTTCTTT	CATSVNTEAFF
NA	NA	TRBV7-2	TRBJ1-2	TGTGCCAGCAGCTCGGGACTTTCCTATGGCTACACCTTC	CASSSGLSYGYTF
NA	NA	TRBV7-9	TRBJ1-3	TGTGCCAGCAGTGTAGCCTCGGACACCATATATTTT	CASSVASDTIYF
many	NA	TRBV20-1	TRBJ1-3	TGCAGTGCCAGACAGGACCACTCTGGAAACACCATATATTTT	CSARQDHSGNTIYF
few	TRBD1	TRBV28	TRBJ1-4	TGTGCCAGCAGCACCCTCACAGGGGGGAATGAAAAACTGTTTTTT	CASSTLTGGNEKLFF
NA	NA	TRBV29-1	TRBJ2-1	TGCAGCTTACCGGGACTCCGGGCGGGGAATGAGCAGTTCTTC	CSLPGLRAGNEQFF
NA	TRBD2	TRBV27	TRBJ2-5	TGTGCCAGCAGTATGCTAGCGGGACCCGAACAAGAGACCCAGTACTTC	CASSMLAGPEQETQYF
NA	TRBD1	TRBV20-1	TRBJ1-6	TGCAGTGCTCGGGACAGGGCTGAGTCACCCCTCCACTTT	CSARDRAESPLHF
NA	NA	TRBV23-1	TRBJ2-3	TGCGCCAGCAGTCCCCGGCTACCTCAAGATACGCAGTATTTT	CASSPRLPQDTQYF
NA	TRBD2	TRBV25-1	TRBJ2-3	TGTGCCAGCACTATAGCGGGAGGGACAGATACGCAGTATTTT	CASTIAGGTDTQYF
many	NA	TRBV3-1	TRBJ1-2	TGTGCCAGCAGCCTAAGGGATGGCTATGGCTACACCTTC	CASSLRDGYGYTF
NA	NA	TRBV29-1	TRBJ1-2	TGCAGCGTTGTCGAAGGGCAGTATGGCTACACCTTC	CSVVEGQYGYTF
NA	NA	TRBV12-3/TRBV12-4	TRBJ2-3	TGTGCCACCACCGACTGGACGAGTACGCAGTATTTT	CATTDWTSTQYF
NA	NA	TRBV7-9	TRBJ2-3	TGTGCCAGCAGCTTAAGTTTTGGTGGGGATACGCAGTATTTT	CASSLSFGGDTQYF
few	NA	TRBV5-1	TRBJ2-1	TGCGCCAGCAGCTTGGAAACCTACAATGAGCAGTTCTTC	CASSLETYNEQFF
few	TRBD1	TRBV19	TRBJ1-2	TGTGCCAGTAGTGACAGGGGCAACTATGGCTACACCTTC	CASSDRGNYGYTF
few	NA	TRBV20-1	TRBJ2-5	TGCAGTGTCTGGAGACTTGGCCGCCAAGAGACCCAGTACTTC	CSVWRLGRQETQYF
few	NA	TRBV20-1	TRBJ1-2	TGCAGTGCTTCCTCCATAGATTTAGGAGGCTACACCTTC	CSASSIDLGGYTF
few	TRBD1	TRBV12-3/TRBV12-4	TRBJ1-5	TGTGCCAGCAGTCATCTATACAGGGGGGATCAGCCCCAGCATTTT	CASSHLYRGDQPQHF
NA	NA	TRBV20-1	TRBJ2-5	TGCAGTGCTGCAGGGGAGGAGACCCAGTACTTC	CSAAGEETQYF
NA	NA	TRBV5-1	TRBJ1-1	TGCGCCAGCAATCCTACAGGTGACACTGAAGCTTTCTTT	CASNPTGDTEAFF
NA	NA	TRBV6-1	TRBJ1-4	TGTGCCAGCGTAAGAACCGGGGGGAACGAAAAACTGTTTTTT	CASVRTGGNEKLFF
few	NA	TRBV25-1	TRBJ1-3	TGTGCCAGCAGTGCAACCCAAGGAGGGAACACCATATATTTT	CASSATQGGNTIYF
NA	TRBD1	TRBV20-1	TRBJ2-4	TGCAGTGCTCGGGACAGGGACGGGAACATTCAGTACTTC	CSARDRDGNIQYF
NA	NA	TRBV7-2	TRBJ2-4	TGTGCCAGCAGCTTAGTTGGACAGAACATTCAGTACTTC	CASSLVGQNIQYF
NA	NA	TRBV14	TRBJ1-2	TGTGCCAGCAGCAAACAGGCGGACTATGGCTACACCTTC	CASSKQADYGYTF
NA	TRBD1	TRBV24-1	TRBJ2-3	TGTGCCACCAGTGAGAAAGACGGGACAGTGTCGTATTTT	CATSEKDGTVSYF
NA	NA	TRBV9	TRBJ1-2	TGTGCCAGCAGCGTTAATCCAGGGAAGGACTATGGCTACACCTTC	CASSVNPGKDYGYTF
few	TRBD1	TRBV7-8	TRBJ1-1	TGTGCCAGCAGCTTAGGTCGGACAGGGGGCTTTGTTACTGAAGCTTTCTTT	CASSLGRTGGFVTEAFF
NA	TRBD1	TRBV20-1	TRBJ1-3	TGCAGTGCTAGAGATTATCGCCAGGGGGCGAACACCATATATTTT	CSARDYRQGANTIYF
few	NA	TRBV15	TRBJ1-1	TGTGCCACCAGCAGAGATCGACAGGCTGAAGCTTTCTTT	CATSRDRQAEAFF
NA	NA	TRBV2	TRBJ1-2	TGTGCCAGCAGTGAACAGGGTTCTAACTATGGCTACACCTTC	CASSEQGSNYGYTF
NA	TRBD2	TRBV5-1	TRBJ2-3	TGCGCCAGCAGCTTCGGAGGGAGGGCAGATACGCAGTATTTT	CASSFGGRADTQYF
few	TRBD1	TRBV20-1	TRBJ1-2	TGCAGTGCCCCGGGACAGGCTGATGGCTACACCTTC	CSAPGQADGYTF
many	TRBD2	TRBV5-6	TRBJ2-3	TGTGCCAGCAGCTTCGGGGGGGCAGATACGCAGTATTTT	CASSFGGADTQYF
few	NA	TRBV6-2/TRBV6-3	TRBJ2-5	TGTGCCAGCAGTTATACCTTTGAGACACAAAGCCAAGAGACCCAGTACTTC	CASSYTFETQSQETQYF
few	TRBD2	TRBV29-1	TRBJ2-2	TGCAGCGCCTCGGGACTAGCGGGGGTCGACACCGGGGAGCTGTTTTTT	CSASGLAGVDTGELFF
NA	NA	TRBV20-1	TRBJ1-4	TGCAGTGCTAGAAACGCTAATGAAAAACTGTTTTTT	CSARNANEKLFF
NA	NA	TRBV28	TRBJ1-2	TGTGCCAGCAGGGGCGGCTATGGCTACACCTTC	CASRGGYGYTF